A single sample is the source of the 29 T cell receptor beta chains below, sequenced in a study of cytomegalovirus exposure and HLA in healthy donors. Primers: 60 Vbeta forward and 13 Jbeta reverse. Assay: immunoSEQ multiplex PCR; the TCRdb copy retains only in-frame clones and omits some. The sample lists 150,000 or so clones; 60% to 80% were seen once. Material: PBMCs. These receptors all stem from a female donor in good health and CMV-seronegative.

The J gene is TRBJ2-1, the V gene TRBV2, with 8 nucleotides matching TRBD2. The V and J ends lost 8 bases and 4 bases, in that order; junction bases with no gene match: 19. CDR1 is SNHLY, CDR2 FYNNEI, per germline. This CDR3 is built from 18 residues. The CDR3 DNA reads as TGTGCCAGCGCGGACCCGTTAGGCAGCGGGAGTGGGTACAATGAGCAGTTCTTC. It encodes CASADPLGSGSGYNEQFF.

The table lists this clone with a few counts. The genes are TRBV7-9 and TRBJ2-5; D is perhaps TRBD1 (6 bases). The CDR3 consists of 15 residues. V gave up 4 bases and J gave up 4 bases, with 16 bases separating them. Germline values: CDR1 SEHNR, CDR2 FQNEAQ (reference sequence). This chain's CDR3 is CASSSEGGFRETQYF. In DNA, the CDR3 is TGTGCCAGCAGCTCGGAAGGGGGTTTCCGAGAGACCCAGTACTTC.

The table lists this clone with a count of one. This chain joins TRBV29-1 and TRBJ2-2; the D gene is possibly TRBD1 (6 bases). The CDR3 is made up of 14 amino acids. Germline V gives CDR1 SQVTM, CDR2 ANQGSEA. The germline V and J ends were trimmed by 4 bases and 3 bases, with 12 bases remaining between them. The CDR3 is CSVGQGTYTGELFF. The CDR3 DNA reads TGCAGCGTTGGGCAGGGGACCTACACCGGGGAGCTGTTTTTT.

The chain couples TRBV5-5 to TRBJ2-7; 9 nucleotides line up with TRBD1. With 4 bases clipped from V and 3 bases from J, the junction kept 5 bases outside the gene matches. In germline, CDR1 is SGHKS, CDR2 YYEKEE (reference sequence). The CDR3 extends over 14 amino acids. The CDR3 region has the DNA TGTGCCAGCAGCGGAGGGACAGGGCTCTACGAGCAGTACTTC. Amino acids: CASSGGTGLYEQYF.

For the CDR3, the DNA is TGTGCCAGCAGGCCCGGGACTCCAACGGGGGGCTATTACAATGAGCAGTTCTTC. Translating gives CASRPGTPTGGYYNEQFF. The chain couples TRBV7-9 to TRBJ2-1; D possibly corresponds to TRBD2 (7 bases). CDR1 is SEHNR and CDR2 is FQNEAQ in the germline V gene (reference sequence). V gave up 6 bases and J gave up 4 bases, with 25 bases separating them. The CDR3 loop spans 18 amino acids.

The rearrangement joins TRBV4-3 to TRBJ2-5; 7 nucleotides align to TRBD1. After removal of 1 base from V and 5 bases from J, the junction contained 7 bases not matched to a gene. This CDR3 contains 15 residues. Germline V gene sequence: CDR1 LGHNA, CDR2 YSLEER. CDR3 sequence reads: CASSQANRGQETQYF. The DNA for the CDR3 is TGCGCCAGCAGCCAAGCTAACAGGGGACAGGAGACCCAGTACTTC.

The sample holds a few counts of this clone. This sequence joins TRBV2 and TRBJ2-1; 9 nucleotides match TRBD2. The germline V gene has CDR1 SNHLY and CDR2 FYNNEI. CDR3 length: 16 amino acids. The J segment lost 2 bases and the V segment lost 9 bases, leaving 11 bases of the junction unmatched. The CDR3 protein is CASIQNRLAAYNEQFF. The CDR3 DNA follows: TGTGCCAGTATACAAAACCGACTAGCGGCCTACAATGAGCAGTTCTTC.

The V gene is TRBV30, the J gene TRBJ2-4, with 7 nucleotides matching TRBD2. Per germline, CDR1 GTSNPN and CDR2 SVGIG (reference sequence). The junction had 9 bases not matched to a gene; V was cut back by 5 bases and J by 8 bases. The CDR3 covers 13 residues. The CDR3 is CAWAGTTFDIQYF. DNA of the CDR3: TGTGCCTGGGCAGGGACTACCTTCGACATTCAGTACTTC.

V gene TRBV28 combines with J gene TRBJ2-5, with 7 positions matching TRBD1. The junction had 2 bases not matched to a gene; V was cut back by 7 bases and J by 3 bases. This CDR3 region has 12 residues. Germline V gives CDR1 MDHEN, CDR2 SYDVKM. CDR3 sequence: CASKQGEETQYF. As DNA, the CDR3 is TGTGCCAGCAAGCAGGGGGAAGAGACCCAGTACTTC.

The chain links TRBV5-4 to TRBJ2-7; 11 nucleotides agree with TRBD1. The germline CDR1 and CDR2 sequences are SGHNT and YYREEE (reference sequence). V shed 4 bases and J 4 bases; nucleotides not matched to a gene: 4. The CDR3 length is 14 residues. CDR3 sequence reads: CASSPGTGGYEQYF. CDR3 bases: TGTGCCAGCAGCCCCGGGACAGGGGGTTACGAGCAGTACTTC.

This sequence joins TRBV4-1 and TRBJ2-1; TRBD2 aligns across 12 bases. The CDR3 consists of 17 residues. V shed 0 bases, J shed 5 bases, and the junction held 5 bases outside the gene matches. The V gene's germline CDR1 is MGHRA and CDR2 YSYEKL. The CDR3, as DNA: TGCGCCAGCAGCCAAGATCGGACTAGCGGGGCTGACAATGAGCAGTTCTTC. It specifies CASSQDRTSGADNEQFF.

The rearrangement joins TRBV7-9 to TRBJ2-7; 11 nucleotides line up with TRBD2. V was pared by 1 base and J by 3 bases, with 2 bases of the junction left unmatched. Germline V lookup: CDR1 SEHNR, CDR2 FQNEAQ (reference sequence). CDR3 length: 15 residues. The CDR3 DNA reads as TGTGCCAGCAGCTTAGGGACTAGCGGGCGCTACGAGCAGTACTTC. Encoded protein: CASSLGTSGRYEQYF.

V is TRBV9 and J is TRBJ2-3, with 7 bases fitting TRBD2. Germline assignment: CDR1 SGDLS and CDR2 YYNGEE. V was pared by 3 bases and J by 3 bases, with 16 bases of the junction left unmatched. CDR3 length: 18 residues. In nucleotides, the CDR3 is TGTGCCAGCAGCGCATCGTCGCAGCGGGGATTATCAACAGATACGCAGTATTTT. It codes for CASSASSQRGLSTDTQYF.

The chain employs TRBV7-2 and TRBJ2-4, with 10 bases aligning to TRBD2. Germline V lookup: CDR1 SGHTA, CDR2 FQGNSA. There are 14 residues in the CDR3. The junction had 6 bases not matched to a gene; V was cut back by 5 bases and J by 8 bases. The DNA for the CDR3 is TGTGCCAGCAGCACTGGTAGCGGGAGGTACATTCAGTACTTC. Its translation: CASSTGSGRYIQYF.

The chain employs TRBV19 and TRBJ1-4, with TRBD1 matching 8 bases. The germline CDR1 and CDR2 sequences are LNHDA and SQIVND (reference sequence). V lost 4 bases, J lost 3 bases, and 7 bases stayed unmatched. This CDR3 has 16 amino acids. The CDR3 region is CASSTIGTGPNEKLFF. CDR3 in DNA: TGTGCCAGTAGTACGATCGGGACAGGACCTAATGAAAAACTGTTTTTT.

In DNA form, the CDR3 reads TGTGCCACGGGGGGAGCGGGAGGGGAAACCGGGGAGCTGTTTTTT. The encoded protein is CATGGAGGETGELFF. The J gene is TRBJ2-2, the V gene TRBV2; 10 bases are a match to TRBD2. Trimming at V came to 10 bases and at J to 5 bases, leaving 10 bases not matched to a gene. There are 15 residues in the CDR3. The germline V gene has CDR1 SNHLY and CDR2 FYNNEI.

The chain couples TRBV2 to TRBJ2-1, with 7 nucleotides matching TRBD2. Germline CDR1 is SNHLY and CDR2 is FYNNEI. After removal of 3 bases from V and 6 bases from J, the junction contained 5 bases not matched to a gene. The CDR3 has 14 residues. The CDR3 region has the DNA TGTGCCAGCAGTGAGATGCGGGAGTTCAATGAGCAGTTCTTC. Translation gives CASSEMREFNEQFF. The whole variable domain, filled in from reference TRBV2 and TRBJ2-1, reads EPEVTQTPSHQVTQMGQEVILRCVPISNHLYFYWYRQILGQKVEFLVSFYNNEISEKSEIFDDQFSVERPDGSNFTLKIRSTKLEDSAMYFCASSEMREFNEQFFGPGTRLTVL.

The rearrangement uses TRBV9 and TRBJ2-1, with 12 bases fitting TRBD2. The V segment lost 1 base and the J segment 4 bases; nucleotides outside the gene matches: 9. This CDR3 is 18 amino acids long. Germline CDR1 SGDLS, CDR2 YYNGEE. The CDR3 is CASSVSTTSGRFYNEQFF. CDR3 in DNA: TGTGCCAGCAGCGTAAGCACTACTAGCGGGAGGTTTTACAATGAGCAGTTCTTC.

The genes are TRBV10-2 and TRBJ2-6; a weak D match, TRBD1 (6 bases). The CDR3 covers 15 residues. Per the germline V gene, CDR1 is WSHSY and CDR2 is SAAADI. V lost 3 bases, J lost 1 base, and 7 bases lay in between. Written as DNA, the CDR3 is TGCGCCAGCAGTGATACAGGGTCTGGGGCCAACGTCCTGACTTTC. Translated, it gives CASSDTGSGANVLTF.

The V gene is TRBV4-3, the J gene TRBJ2-5, with TRBD1 matching over 8 bases. The CDR3 spans 15 residues. The V gene's germline CDR1 is LGHNA and CDR2 YSLEER. Losses at the gene ends were 4 bases for V and 5 bases for J; bases not matched to a gene: 9. CDR3 coding DNA: TGCGCCAGCAGCCGGACGAACAGGGGGACGGAGACCCAGTACTTC. This gives the protein CASSRTNRGTETQYF.

The chain recombines TRBV29-1 with TRBJ2-1; 11 bases map to TRBD2. The CDR3 spans 13 residues. Germline assignment: CDR1 SQVTM and CDR2 ANQGSEA. V lost 7 bases and J lost 7; bases outside the gene matches: 6. CDR3 nucleotides: TGCAGCGGCACTAGCGGGAGTGTAAATGAGCAGTTCTTC. Protein product: CSGTSGSVNEQFF.

This clone was found once. The chain combines TRBV18 with TRBJ2-7; D gene unclear. V gave up 6 bases and J gave up 0 bases, with 9 bases separating them. The CDR3 consists of 13 residues. Germline loops: CDR1 KGHSH, CDR2 LQKENI. The chain's CDR3 is CASSPESSYEQYF. CDR3 coding DNA: TGTGCCAGCTCCCCAGAGTCCTCCTACGAGCAGTACTTC.

This chain joins TRBV4-3 and TRBJ1-4; D uncertain. Germline V lookup: CDR1 LGHNA, CDR2 YSLEER. CDR3 length: 16 amino acids. V was shortened by 3 bases and J by 6 bases, with 17 bases between the two germline ends. CDR3 DNA: TGCGCCAGCAGCCACGCTACAGCCGGCCGAGATGAAAAACTGTTTTTT. It specifies CASSHATAGRDEKLFF.

V is TRBV18 and J is TRBJ1-2, with 9 bases fitting TRBD1. J was trimmed by 8 bases and V by 1 base; bases with no gene match: 8. Germline lookup yields CDR1 KGHSH and CDR2 LQKENI. The CDR3 consists of 15 residues. DNA for the CDR3: TGTGCCAGCTCACCACTTGCGGGACAGGGCATCGGCTACACCTTC. Encoded protein: CASSPLAGQGIGYTF.

The chain is built from TRBV4-2 and TRBJ2-2; D not certain. CDR1 is LGHNA, CDR2 YNFKEQ, per germline. The CDR3 spans 16 residues. The germline V and J ends were trimmed by 0 bases and 3 bases, with 11 bases remaining between them. The CDR3 DNA is TGTGCCAGCAGCCAAGAAAATACCGGTGACACCGGGGAGCTGTTTTTT. Translation: CASSQENTGDTGELFF.

The sample holds a few counts of this clone. The gene calls are TRBV2 and TRBJ1-1; the D gene is possibly TRBD1 (6 bases). CDR1 SNHLY and CDR2 FYNNEI come from the germline V gene. The V and J ends lost 5 bases and 1 base respectively, with 14 bases between them. The CDR3 is 15 amino acids. The CDR3 DNA is TGTGCCAGCAGTCGGATGCGGGGGGCGAACACTGAAGCTTTCTTT. Its protein is CASSRMRGANTEAFF.

There are a few counts of this clone. Within the sample, other DNA sequences also encode this same CDR3. This chain links TRBV28 with TRBJ2-5; no clear D gene. Trimming took 3 bases from V and 4 from J, leaving 6 bases between them. From germline, CDR1 is MDHEN and CDR2 SYDVKM. The CDR3 covers 12 residues. The CDR3: CASSLRGETQYF. The CDR3 DNA reads as TGTGCCAGCAGTTTGCGAGGAGAGACCCAGTACTTC.

V and J are TRBV7-9 and TRBJ2-7; 9 nucleotides agree with TRBD1. V lost 4 bases and J lost 2; bases outside the gene matches: 3. Germline V gene lookup returns CDR1 SEHNR and CDR2 FQNEAQ (reference sequence). The CDR3 covers 14 residues. CDR3 protein: CASSSDRGPYEQYF. The CDR3 coding sequence is TGTGCCAGCAGCTCGGACAGGGGTCCCTACGAGCAGTACTTC.

The rearrangement links TRBV28 to TRBJ1-5, with TRBD1 matching over 8 bases. V lost 6 bases and J lost 7; bases outside the gene matches: 2. Per the germline V gene, CDR1 is MDHEN and CDR2 is SYDVKM. The CDR3 consists of 12 residues. This CDR3 reads CASRTGDQPQHF. The CDR3 nucleotides read TGTGCCAGCAGGACAGGGGACCAGCCCCAGCATTTT.